This is a list of T cell receptor beta chains from one sample in a study of blood T cells in healthy people across ages. TCRdb redid the calling of the 5' RACE reads with MiXCR, one entry per CDR3 protein. This sample yields 1.5 million to 2 million distinct CDR3 sequences, of which 28% are seen a single time; roughly 8% belongs to the top ten. The sequencing input was blood. Receptor source: a woman in her 30s in good health. CDR3s include the opening cysteine and the closing phenylalanine or tryptophan. A D gene is named only where the DNA matches it firmly. For some rows the clone size is stated as once, few or many, or as a class when expanded; others skip it.

CDR3aa: CASRHGLAGGETQYF
CDR3nt: TGTGCCAGCAGGCATGGACTAGCGGGGGGAGAGACCCAGTACTTC
d_gene: TRBD2
j_gene: TRBJ2-5
v_gene: TRBV27
len: 15
abundance: few

CDR3aa: CAERGLAVNNEQFF
CDR3nt: TGTGCCGAGAGAGGACTAGCGGTTAACAATGAGCAGTTCTTC
d_gene: TRBD2
j_gene: TRBJ2-1
v_gene: TRBV14
len: 14
abundance: -

CDR3aa: CANSFRRAGGDEQYF
CDR3nt: TGTGCCAACAGTTTTAGAAGGGCGGGAGGCGACGAGCAGTACTTC
d_gene: TRBD2
j_gene: TRBJ2-7
v_gene: TRBV12-3/TRBV12-4
len: 15
abundance: once

CDR3aa: CASSWVLAGGGEQFF
CDR3nt: TGTGCCAGCAGTTGGGTATTAGCGGGAGGGGGGGAGCAGTTCTTC
d_gene: TRBD2
j_gene: TRBJ2-1
v_gene: TRBV6-6
len: 15
abundance: -

CDR3aa: CASRPSEVGGERFNEQFF
CDR3nt: TGTGCCAGCAGGCCTTCGGAGGTGGGGGGGGAGCGGTTCAATGAGCAGTTCTTC
d_gene: TRBD2
j_gene: TRBJ2-1
v_gene: TRBV7-9
len: 18
abundance: -

CDR3aa: CAISEFSGGPKETQYF
CDR3nt: TGTGCCATCAGTGAGTTCAGCGGGGGGCCCAAAGAGACCCAGTACTTC
d_gene: TRBD2
j_gene: TRBJ2-5
v_gene: TRBV10-3
len: 16
abundance: few

CDR3aa: CSVGSPPQHF
CDR3nt: TGCAGCGTTGGCAGTCCGCCCCAGCATTTT
d_gene: -
j_gene: TRBJ1-5
v_gene: TRBV29-1
len: 10
abundance: few

CDR3aa: CASSDDGLAGAIYNEQFF
CDR3nt: TGTGCCAGCAGCGATGATGGGCTAGCGGGGGCTATTTACAATGAGCAGTTCTTC
d_gene: TRBD2
j_gene: TRBJ2-1
v_gene: TRBV7-9
len: 18
abundance: -

CDR3aa: CASSQATGPLLTDTQYF
CDR3nt: TGCGCCAGCAGCCAAGCCACCGGACCACTTCTTACGGATACGCAGTATTTT
d_gene: -
j_gene: TRBJ2-3
v_gene: TRBV4-1
len: 17
abundance: many

CDR3aa: CASSQGYWEQETQYF
CDR3nt: TGTGCCAGCAGCCAAGGGTACTGGGAACAAGAGACCCAGTACTTC
d_gene: -
j_gene: TRBJ2-5
v_gene: TRBV3-1
len: 15
abundance: -

CDR3aa: CASSPLTVLGANVLTF
CDR3nt: TGCGCCAGCAGCCCCTTGACGGTCCTAGGGGCCAACGTCCTGACTTTC
d_gene: -
j_gene: TRBJ2-6
v_gene: TRBV5-1
len: 16
abundance: many

CDR3aa: CASSLGQGMGEQYF
CDR3nt: TGTGCCAGCAGTTTAGGGCAGGGGATGGGGGAGCAGTACTTC
d_gene: -
j_gene: TRBJ2-7
v_gene: TRBV28
len: 14
abundance: many

CDR3aa: CASISGSLWIGGSNQPQHF
CDR3nt: TGTGCCAGCATCTCCGGCTCGCTCTGGATAGGGGGTAGCAATCAGCCCCAGCATTTT
d_gene: -
j_gene: TRBJ1-5
v_gene: TRBV12-3/TRBV12-4
len: 19
abundance: few

CDR3aa: CSARDGRALSYEQYF
CDR3nt: TGCAGTGCTAGAGACGGGAGGGCGCTCTCCTACGAGCAGTACTTC
d_gene: TRBD2
j_gene: TRBJ2-7
v_gene: TRBV20-1
len: 15
abundance: few

CDR3aa: CASLLSGANVLTF
CDR3nt: TGTGCCAGCCTGCTCTCTGGGGCCAACGTCCTGACTTTC
d_gene: -
j_gene: TRBJ2-6
v_gene: TRBV18
len: 13
abundance: many

CDR3aa: CASSISGRKLGTDTQYF
CDR3nt: TGCGCCAGCAGCATTAGCGGGAGAAAGCTAGGCACAGATACGCAGTATTTT
d_gene: TRBD2
j_gene: TRBJ2-3
v_gene: TRBV5-1
len: 17
abundance: once

CDR3aa: CSVRQGTGYGYTF
CDR3nt: TGCAGCGTCCGACAGGGGACGGGCTATGGCTACACCTTC
d_gene: TRBD1
j_gene: TRBJ1-2
v_gene: TRBV29-1
len: 13
abundance: many

CDR3aa: CASSQPCRGPEYGYTF
CDR3nt: TGCGCCAGCAGCCAGCCTTGCAGGGGGCCCGAATATGGCTACACCTTC
d_gene: TRBD1
j_gene: TRBJ1-2
v_gene: TRBV4-1
len: 16
abundance: -

CDR3aa: CASSLRGGSYNSPLHF
CDR3nt: TGTGCCAGCAGCCTGCGGGGGGGCTCCTATAATTCACCCCTCCACTTT
d_gene: -
j_gene: TRBJ1-6
v_gene: TRBV7-9
len: 16
abundance: few

CDR3aa: CASSQEPSEQYF
CDR3nt: TGTGCCAGCAGCCAAGAACCCAGTGAGCAGTACTTC
d_gene: -
j_gene: TRBJ2-4
v_gene: TRBV3-1
len: 12
abundance: -

CDR3aa: CASSVAGTGMNTIYF
CDR3nt: TGTGCCAGCAGCGTAGCCGGGACAGGGATGAACACCATATATTTT
d_gene: TRBD1
j_gene: TRBJ1-3
v_gene: TRBV9
len: 15
abundance: -

CDR3aa: CSVAGGSTEAFF
CDR3nt: TGCAGCGTTGCGGGGGGGAGCACTGAAGCTTTCTTT
d_gene: -
j_gene: TRBJ1-1
v_gene: TRBV29-1
len: 12
abundance: -

CDR3aa: CASNTLDGGYTF
CDR3nt: TGTGCCAGCAACACCCTGGACGGTGGCTACACCTTC
d_gene: -
j_gene: TRBJ1-2
v_gene: TRBV28
len: 12
abundance: -

CDR3aa: CSGRTGVAEAFF
CDR3nt: TGCAGCGGCCGGACAGGCGTAGCTGAAGCTTTCTTT
d_gene: TRBD1
j_gene: TRBJ1-1
v_gene: TRBV29-1
len: 12
abundance: few

CDR3aa: CASSLLAAHQPQHF
CDR3nt: TGTGCCAGCAGTTTATTAGCCGCCCATCAGCCCCAGCATTTT
d_gene: -
j_gene: TRBJ1-5
v_gene: TRBV28
len: 14
abundance: few

CDR3aa: CASRSTGAYYQFF
CDR3nt: TGTGCCAGCAGATCAACCGGGGCCTATTATCAGTTCTTC
d_gene: -
j_gene: TRBJ2-1
v_gene: TRBV6-5
len: 13
abundance: -

CDR3aa: CASSHEGLPYTQYF
CDR3nt: TGTGCCAGCAGCCACGAAGGACTCCCATATACGCAGTATTTT
d_gene: -
j_gene: TRBJ2-3
v_gene: TRBV11-2
len: 14
abundance: few

CDR3aa: CASSSPDRGITNEQFF
CDR3nt: TGTGCCAGCAGTTCCCCGGACAGGGGCATTACCAATGAGCAGTTCTTC
d_gene: TRBD1
j_gene: TRBJ2-1
v_gene: TRBV12-3/TRBV12-4
len: 16
abundance: -

CDR3aa: CASSSMRAANIFGSNEQFF
CDR3nt: TGTGCCAGCAGCTCCATGAGGGCTGCGAACATCTTTGGTAGCAATGAGCAGTTCTTC
d_gene: -
j_gene: TRBJ2-1
v_gene: TRBV7-2
len: 19
abundance: -

CDR3aa: CASSGTSGGALQVDEQFF
CDR3nt: TGTGCCAGTTCCGGGACTAGCGGGGGAGCACTACAAGTTGATGAGCAGTTCTTC
d_gene: TRBD2
j_gene: TRBJ2-1
v_gene: TRBV12-3/TRBV12-4
len: 18
abundance: many

CDR3aa: CASSLGSSPHGYTF
CDR3nt: TGTGCCAGCAGCTTGGGCAGTTCACCTCATGGCTACACCTTC
d_gene: -
j_gene: TRBJ1-2
v_gene: TRBV5-6
len: 14
abundance: many

CDR3aa: CASSLAGTVEETQYF
CDR3nt: TGCGCCAGCAGCTTGGCCGGGACGGTCGAAGAGACCCAGTACTTC
d_gene: -
j_gene: TRBJ2-5
v_gene: TRBV5-1
len: 15
abundance: few

CDR3aa: CASSSQGGLAGANEQFF
CDR3nt: TGTGCCAGCAGCTCGCAGGGAGGGCTAGCGGGAGCCAATGAGCAGTTCTTC
d_gene: TRBD2
j_gene: TRBJ2-1
v_gene: TRBV11-2
len: 17
abundance: few

CDR3aa: CASRRLAGGGEQFF
CDR3nt: TGTGCCAGCAGGAGGTTAGCGGGAGGTGGTGAGCAGTTCTTC
d_gene: TRBD2
j_gene: TRBJ2-1
v_gene: TRBV9
len: 14
abundance: -

CDR3aa: CASSLTPRGRQPQHF
CDR3nt: TGTGCCAGCAGCCTGACTCCGAGGGGACGTCAGCCCCAGCATTTT
d_gene: -
j_gene: TRBJ1-5
v_gene: TRBV7-2
len: 15
abundance: -

CDR3aa: CASSLSDRTNSPLHF
CDR3nt: TGTGCCAGCAGCTTGAGCGACAGAACCAATTCACCCCTCCACTTT
d_gene: -
j_gene: TRBJ1-6
v_gene: TRBV7-2
len: 15
abundance: few

CDR3aa: CSVGRTEQFF
CDR3nt: TGCAGCGTTGGCAGGACCGAGCAGTTCTTC
d_gene: -
j_gene: TRBJ2-1
v_gene: TRBV29-1
len: 10
abundance: many

CDR3aa: CASSQTGADYEQYF
CDR3nt: TGTGCCAGCAGCCAGACAGGGGCGGACTACGAGCAGTACTTC
d_gene: TRBD1
j_gene: TRBJ2-7
v_gene: TRBV14
len: 14
abundance: few

CDR3aa: CASRASGTGVAALGYTF
CDR3nt: TGTGCCAGCAGGGCATCCGGGACAGGGGTCGCGGCCCTTGGCTACACCTTC
d_gene: TRBD1
j_gene: TRBJ1-2
v_gene: TRBV7-2
len: 17
abundance: -

CDR3aa: CASNHQGYGYTF
CDR3nt: TGTGCCAGCAACCACCAAGGATATGGCTACACCTTC
d_gene: -
j_gene: TRBJ1-2
v_gene: TRBV9
len: 12
abundance: -

CDR3aa: CASSLPGQASNEQFF
CDR3nt: TGTGCCAGCAGCTTACCGGGTCAGGCGTCAAATGAGCAGTTCTTC
d_gene: -
j_gene: TRBJ2-1
v_gene: TRBV7-2
len: 15
abundance: few

CDR3aa: CASSFRTGEKLFF
CDR3nt: TGTGCCAGCAGCTTCCGAACGGGTGAAAAACTGTTTTTT
d_gene: -
j_gene: TRBJ1-4
v_gene: TRBV9
len: 13
abundance: few

CDR3aa: CASSYGPGRDTQYF
CDR3nt: TGTGCCAGCAGTTACGGGCCAGGAAGGGATACGCAGTATTTT
d_gene: -
j_gene: TRBJ2-3
v_gene: TRBV6-5
len: 14
abundance: few

CDR3aa: CASRSSASGGDTQYF
CDR3nt: TGCGCCAGCAGGAGTTCGGCGAGCGGGGGAGATACGCAGTATTTT
d_gene: TRBD2
j_gene: TRBJ2-3
v_gene: TRBV10-1
len: 15
abundance: few

CDR3aa: CASTAPGNEQFF
CDR3nt: TGTGCCAGTACCGCTCCGGGGAATGAGCAGTTCTTC
d_gene: -
j_gene: TRBJ2-1
v_gene: TRBV6-2/TRBV6-3
len: 12
abundance: many

CDR3aa: CASRWDRHLLYF
CDR3nt: TGTGCCAGCAGGTGGGACAGGCATCTTTTGTACTTC
d_gene: TRBD1
j_gene: TRBJ2-5
v_gene: TRBV6-2/TRBV6-3
len: 12
abundance: many

CDR3aa: CSARLQGVTGTEAFF
CDR3nt: TGCAGTGCTAGGCTACAGGGGGTGACGGGGACTGAAGCTTTCTTT
d_gene: TRBD1
j_gene: TRBJ1-1
v_gene: TRBV20-1
len: 15
abundance: -

CDR3aa: CASSYSGNPTEAFF
CDR3nt: TGTGCCAGCAGTTACTCTGGGAATCCCACTGAAGCTTTCTTT
d_gene: -
j_gene: TRBJ1-1
v_gene: TRBV6-6
len: 14
abundance: -

CDR3aa: CASNGAGNTEAFF
CDR3nt: TGTGCCAGCAACGGGGCAGGGAACACTGAAGCTTTCTTT
d_gene: -
j_gene: TRBJ1-1
v_gene: TRBV6-1
len: 13
abundance: -

CDR3aa: CSVTQGSGRYEQYF
CDR3nt: TGCAGTGTTACCCAGGGTAGCGGGAGATACGAGCAGTACTTC
d_gene: TRBD2
j_gene: TRBJ2-7
v_gene: TRBV20-1
len: 14
abundance: few

CDR3aa: CASSQTRGRNIDTQYF
CDR3nt: TGTGCCAGCAGCCAAACGCGCGGGAGAAATATAGATACGCAGTATTTT
d_gene: TRBD2
j_gene: TRBJ2-3
v_gene: TRBV4-2
len: 16
abundance: -

CDR3aa: CASSAVGLAFEQFF
CDR3nt: TGTGCCAGCAGCGCCGTAGGACTAGCTTTTGAGCAGTTCTTC
d_gene: TRBD2
j_gene: TRBJ2-1
v_gene: TRBV3-1
len: 14
abundance: -

CDR3aa: CASSPGTSGHGDTQYF
CDR3nt: TGTGCCAGCAGCCCCGGGACTAGCGGCCACGGAGATACGCAGTATTTT
d_gene: TRBD2
j_gene: TRBJ2-3
v_gene: TRBV11-3
len: 16
abundance: few

CDR3aa: CASSLSTGGNEQFF
CDR3nt: TGTGCCAGCTCACTTTCGACAGGGGGCAATGAGCAGTTCTTC
d_gene: TRBD1
j_gene: TRBJ2-1
v_gene: TRBV18
len: 14
abundance: few

CDR3aa: CASNSIPGMNTEAFF
CDR3nt: TGTGCCAGCAATTCAATCCCAGGGATGAACACTGAAGCTTTCTTT
d_gene: -
j_gene: TRBJ1-1
v_gene: TRBV12-3/TRBV12-4
len: 15
abundance: -

CDR3aa: CASSSRVAGDKRETQYF
CDR3nt: TGTGCCAGCAGTTCTCGAGTAGCGGGGGATAAGAGAGAGACCCAGTACTTC
d_gene: TRBD2
j_gene: TRBJ2-5
v_gene: TRBV25-1
len: 17
abundance: -